This is a list of T cell receptor beta chains from one sample in a study of identical twins. MiXCR, applied by TCRdb to the 5' RACE reads, yields one record per CDR3 protein. The table shows 1.5 million to 2 million distinct CDR3 sequences, with 25% to 35% occurring only once. Sample: cord blood. The receptors originated from a newborn girl in good health. The CDR3 runs from the conserved cysteine through the conserved F or W. D genes are given only for firm matches. Clone size, where shown, is once, few, many, or a class for clones that have expanded.

abundance,v_gene,d_gene,j_gene,CDR3nt,CDR3aa
many,TRBV10-3,TRBD1,TRBJ1-2,TGTGCCATCAGTCCGGGACAGGGAAACTATGGCTACACCTTC,CAISPGQGNYGYTF
few,TRBV5-1,NA,TRBJ2-5,TGCGCCAGCAGCCGGGACATCGGAGAGACCCAGTACTTC,CASSRDIGETQYF
NA,TRBV29-1,NA,TRBJ2-1,TGCAGCGTTGAAGATCGGTGGTACGAGCAGTTCTTC,CSVEDRWYEQFF
NA,TRBV4-2,TRBD2,TRBJ2-5,TGTGCCAGCAGCCAAGAGTTGCCGCTAGCGGGATGGGAGACCCAGTACTTC,CASSQELPLAGWETQYF
NA,TRBV2,NA,TRBJ1-5,TGTGCCAGCAAGGGTGTGACGGGTCAGCCCCAGCATTTT,CASKGVTGQPQHF
NA,TRBV9,NA,TRBJ2-1,TGTGCCAGCAGCGCGGCCCTAGAAAGCAATGAGCAGTTCTTC,CASSAALESNEQFF
NA,TRBV27,NA,TRBJ2-5,TGTGCCAGCAGTTTAAAGGCAGAGGCCCAGTACTTC,CASSLKAEAQYF
few,TRBV2,NA,TRBJ2-5,TGTGCCAGCAGTGAAGTGGTAGTTGAGACCCAGTACTTC,CASSEVVVETQYF
NA,TRBV5-1,TRBD1,TRBJ1-3,TGCGCCAGCAGCCGCCTCGGGACAGACTCTGGAAACACCATATATTTT,CASSRLGTDSGNTIYF
NA,TRBV11-2,TRBD2,TRBJ2-7,TGTGCCAGCAGCCCTTCAGTCGGGGGGAGCTACGAGCAGTACTTC,CASSPSVGGSYEQYF
few,TRBV5-4,NA,TRBJ2-7,TGTGCCAGCAGCTTGGGACTGAGCTCCTACAATGAGCAGTACTTC,CASSLGLSSYNEQYF
NA,TRBV29-1,TRBD1,TRBJ1-4,TGCAGCGCGAACCAAGAGGGACAGGGGAATGAAAAACTGTTTTTT,CSANQEGQGNEKLFF
once,TRBV13,NA,TRBJ1-2,TGTGCCAGCAGCTCGCCCCTGGACAGATCAAACTATGGCTACACCTTC,CASSSPLDRSNYGYTF
NA,TRBV27,NA,TRBJ1-2,TGTGCCAGCAGTTTATCTCGAGGGACCTTCCTCGGCTACACCTTC,CASSLSRGTFLGYTF
many,TRBV12-3/TRBV12-4,NA,TRBJ2-4,TGTGCCAGCAGTTTAGGGTTGGGAATTCAGTACTTC,CASSLGLGIQYF
NA,TRBV29-1,NA,TRBJ1-6,TGCAGCGTTTCTACAGCAGGAGGAAATTCACCCCTCCACTTT,CSVSTAGGNSPLHF
NA,TRBV27,TRBD1,TRBJ1-5,TGTGCCAGCAGCTTTGGTGGACAGGGTGCCCTAATCAATCAGCCCCAGCATTTT,CASSFGGQGALINQPQHF
once,TRBV9,NA,TRBJ1-1,TGTGCCAGCAGCGCCGGGGGAGTGACTGAAGCTTTCTTT,CASSAGGVTEAFF
many,TRBV20-1,NA,TRBJ2-4,TGCAGTGCTGAGCAGGAAAAGCAGTACTTC,CSAEQEKQYF
NA,TRBV28,NA,TRBJ2-3,TGTGCCAACGTAAGCATTGGGACCACAGATACGCAGTATTTT,CANVSIGTTDTQYF
NA,TRBV27,TRBD1,TRBJ1-5,TGTGTCAGCAGTCGACTTGACAGGGGGAATCAGCCCCAGCATTTT,CVSSRLDRGNQPQHF
NA,TRBV7-8,NA,TRBJ1-2,TGTGCCAGCAGCCTACAGGGAAAGGATGGCTACACCTTC,CASSLQGKDGYTF
many,TRBV11-2,NA,TRBJ2-1,TGTGCCAGCAGCTTAGGGGGACCCGCAAATGAGCAGTTCTTC,CASSLGGPANEQFF
NA,TRBV5-1,NA,TRBJ1-2,TGCGCCAGCGGCAAGGGGGAAGGTTATGGCTACACCTTC,CASGKGEGYGYTF
few,TRBV5-1,NA,TRBJ2-1,TGCGCCAGCAGCTTGTTCAGGGGGGTAAATAGCGATGAGCAGTTCTTC,CASSLFRGVNSDEQFF
NA,TRBV5-6,NA,TRBJ2-7,TGTGCCAGCAGCTTGTCCGCCAGGTCGTTATACAATGAGCAGTACTTC,CASSLSARSLYNEQYF
NA,TRBV3-1,NA,TRBJ2-3,TGTGCCAGCAGCCAAGGGAGTAGGGCAGATACGCAGTATTTT,CASSQGSRADTQYF
NA,TRBV11-2,TRBD1,TRBJ2-5,TGTGCCAGCAGCATGGACAGGCAAGAGACCCAGTACTTC,CASSMDRQETQYF
many,TRBV6-5,NA,TRBJ1-2,TGTGCCAGCAGATCCCTTGAAACCGGAGGGGGCTACACCTTC,CASRSLETGGGYTF
NA,TRBV20-1,TRBD1,TRBJ2-3,TGCAGTGCTAGTCAGGGGGCTAGCACAGATACGCAGTATTTT,CSASQGASTDTQYF
few,TRBV29-1,TRBD2,TRBJ2-3,TGCAGCGTTGGAGCTAGCGGGAGTCGCACAGATACGCAGTATTTT,CSVGASGSRTDTQYF
NA,TRBV20-1,TRBD1,TRBJ2-3,TGCAGTGCTACTAGGGACAGGGTTAGCACAGATACGCAGTATTTT,CSATRDRVSTDTQYF
NA,TRBV7-9,NA,TRBJ1-4,TGTGCCAGCAGGGATGAGGGACCTAATGAAAAACTGTTTTTT,CASRDEGPNEKLFF
once,TRBV2,TRBD2,TRBJ2-3,TGTGCCAGCGATCTAGCGGGGGCAACAGGTACGCAGTATTTT,CASDLAGATGTQYF
few,TRBV20-1,NA,TRBJ1-2,TGCAGTGCTAGAGAAAGGCAAAATGGCTACACCTTC,CSARERQNGYTF
NA,TRBV24-1,NA,TRBJ1-2,TGTGCCACCAGAGGGAGGTCGGCTAACTATGGCTACACCTTC,CATRGRSANYGYTF
NA,TRBV18,NA,TRBJ1-2,TGTGCCAGCTCACCCGACCTTCGAGTAAACTATGGCTACACCTTC,CASSPDLRVNYGYTF
few,TRBV6-6,TRBD1,TRBJ1-2,TGTGCCAGCAGTTACCAAGGGACAGCTGGCTATGGCTACACCTTC,CASSYQGTAGYGYTF
NA,TRBV7-2,NA,TRBJ1-5,TGTGCCAGCAGCCCCAATTGGGGGGGGAATCAGCCCCAGCATTTT,CASSPNWGGNQPQHF
few,TRBV19,NA,TRBJ1-2,TGTGCCAGTAGCGGGGTCAAAAACTATGGCTACACCTTC,CASSGVKNYGYTF
NA,TRBV4-2,TRBD1,TRBJ1-6,TGTGCCAGCAGCCAAGAAGGACAGGTTACAAATTCACCCCTCCACTTT,CASSQEGQVTNSPLHF
NA,TRBV6-6,TRBD1,TRBJ1-5,TGTGCCAGTGTTTCGGACAGGGTGGATCAGCCCCAGCATTTT,CASVSDRVDQPQHF
few,TRBV28,NA,TRBJ1-2,TGTGCCAGCAGTTCACGGTTCAGGGAAGTCGGCTACACCTTC,CASSSRFREVGYTF
NA,TRBV7-8,TRBD1,TRBJ1-5,TGTGCCAGCAGCCTTATTGACAGGGGGCGCGGGCAGCCCCAGCATTTT,CASSLIDRGRGQPQHF
few,TRBV24-1,NA,TRBJ2-3,TGTGCCACCACAGGCCGGGGCACAGATACGCAGTATTTT,CATTGRGTDTQYF